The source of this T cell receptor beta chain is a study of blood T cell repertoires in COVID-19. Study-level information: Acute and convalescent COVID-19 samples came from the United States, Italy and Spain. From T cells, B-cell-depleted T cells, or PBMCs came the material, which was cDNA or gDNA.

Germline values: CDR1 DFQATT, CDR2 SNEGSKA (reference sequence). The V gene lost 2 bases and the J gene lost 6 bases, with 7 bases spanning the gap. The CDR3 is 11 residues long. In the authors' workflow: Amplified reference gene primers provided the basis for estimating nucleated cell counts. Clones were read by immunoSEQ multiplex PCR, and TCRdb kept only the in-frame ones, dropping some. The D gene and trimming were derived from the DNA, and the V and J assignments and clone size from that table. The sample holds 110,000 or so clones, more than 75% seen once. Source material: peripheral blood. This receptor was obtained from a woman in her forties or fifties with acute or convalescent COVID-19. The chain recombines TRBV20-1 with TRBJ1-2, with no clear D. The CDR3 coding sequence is TGCAGTGCTAGATTCAGTGATGGCTACACCTTC. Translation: CSARFSDGYTF.